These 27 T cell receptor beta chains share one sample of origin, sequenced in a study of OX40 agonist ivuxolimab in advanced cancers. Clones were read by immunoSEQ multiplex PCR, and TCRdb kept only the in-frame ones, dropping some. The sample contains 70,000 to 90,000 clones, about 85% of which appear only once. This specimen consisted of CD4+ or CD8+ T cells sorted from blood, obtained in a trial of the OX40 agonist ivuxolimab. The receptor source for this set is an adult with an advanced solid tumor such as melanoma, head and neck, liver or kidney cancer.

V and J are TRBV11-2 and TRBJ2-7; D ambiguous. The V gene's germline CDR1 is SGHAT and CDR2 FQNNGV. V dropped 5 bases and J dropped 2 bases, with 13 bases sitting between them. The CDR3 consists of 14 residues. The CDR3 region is CASSEVSYTYEQYF. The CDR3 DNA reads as TGTGCCAGCAGCGAAGTCTCCTACACCTACGAGCAGTACTTC.

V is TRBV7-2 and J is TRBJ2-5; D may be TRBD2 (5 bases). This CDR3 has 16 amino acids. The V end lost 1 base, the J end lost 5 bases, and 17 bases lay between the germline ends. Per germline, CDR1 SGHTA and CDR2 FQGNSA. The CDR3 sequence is CASSLGLQQRGETQYF. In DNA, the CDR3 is TGTGCCAGCAGCTTAGGGTTGCAGCAGCGCGGGGAGACCCAGTACTTC.

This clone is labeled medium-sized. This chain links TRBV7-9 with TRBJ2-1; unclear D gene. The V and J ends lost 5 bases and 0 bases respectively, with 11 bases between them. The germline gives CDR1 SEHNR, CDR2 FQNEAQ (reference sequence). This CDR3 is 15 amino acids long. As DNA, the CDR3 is TGTGCCAGCAGCCACAGCCGGAGCTCCTACAATGAGCAGTTCTTC. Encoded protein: CASSHSRSSYNEQFF.

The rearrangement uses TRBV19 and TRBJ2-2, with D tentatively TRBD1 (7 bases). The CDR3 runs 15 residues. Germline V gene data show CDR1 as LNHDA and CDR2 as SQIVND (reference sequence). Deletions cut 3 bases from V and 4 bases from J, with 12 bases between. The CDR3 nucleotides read TGTGCCAGTAGTATTGGCCAGGGGGGCACCGGGGAGCTGTTTTTT. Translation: CASSIGQGGTGELFF.

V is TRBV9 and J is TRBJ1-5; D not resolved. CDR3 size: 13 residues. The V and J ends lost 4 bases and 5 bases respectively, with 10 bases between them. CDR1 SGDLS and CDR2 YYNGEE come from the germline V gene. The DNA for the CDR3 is TGTGCCAGCAGCCTAGGGTCGGATCAGCCCCAGCATTTT. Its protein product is CASSLGSDQPQHF.

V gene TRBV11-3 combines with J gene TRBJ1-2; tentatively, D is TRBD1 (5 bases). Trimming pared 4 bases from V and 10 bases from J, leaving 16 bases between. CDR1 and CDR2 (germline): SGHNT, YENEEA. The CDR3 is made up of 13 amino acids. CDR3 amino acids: CASSSGAGRLYTF. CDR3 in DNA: TGTGCCAGCAGCTCTGGGGCTGGCCGCCTCTACACCTTC.

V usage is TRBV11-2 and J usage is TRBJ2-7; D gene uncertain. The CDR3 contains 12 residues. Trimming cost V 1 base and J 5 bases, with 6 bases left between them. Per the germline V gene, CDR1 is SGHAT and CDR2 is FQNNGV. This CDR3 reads CASSLVIHEQYF. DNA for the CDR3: TGTGCCAGCAGCTTAGTAATACACGAGCAGTACTTC.

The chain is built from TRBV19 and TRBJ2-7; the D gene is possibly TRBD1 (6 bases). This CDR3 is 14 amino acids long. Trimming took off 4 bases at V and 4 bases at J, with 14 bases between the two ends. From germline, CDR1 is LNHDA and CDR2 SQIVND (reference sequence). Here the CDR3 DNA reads TGTGCCAGTAGTACCCGGACAGCCAAATACGAGCAGTACTTC. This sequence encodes CASSTRTAKYEQYF.

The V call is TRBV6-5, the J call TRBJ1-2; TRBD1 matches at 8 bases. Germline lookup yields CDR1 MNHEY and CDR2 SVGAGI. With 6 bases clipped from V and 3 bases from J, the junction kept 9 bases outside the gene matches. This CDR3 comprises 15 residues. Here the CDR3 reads CASRNGAGGDYGYTF. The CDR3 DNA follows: TGTGCCAGCAGGAACGGGGCAGGGGGCGACTATGGCTACACCTTC.

The CDR3, as DNA: TGTGCCAGCAGTTACAGGAGTAATGGTGGCACCATATATTTT. Residues: CASSYRSNGGTIYF. The V gene is TRBV6-5, the J gene TRBJ1-3; D is ambiguous. Germline CDR1 reads MNHEY; CDR2 reads SVGAGI. The CDR3 totals 14 residues. V lost 2 bases and J lost 9, with 14 bases in between.

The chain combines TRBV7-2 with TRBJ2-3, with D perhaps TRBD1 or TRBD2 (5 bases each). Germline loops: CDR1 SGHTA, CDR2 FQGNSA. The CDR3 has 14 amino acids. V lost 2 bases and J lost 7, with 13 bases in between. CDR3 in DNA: TGTGCCAGCAGCTTACGGGGCCCCCCCAATACGCAGTATTTT. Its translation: CASSLRGPPNTQYF.

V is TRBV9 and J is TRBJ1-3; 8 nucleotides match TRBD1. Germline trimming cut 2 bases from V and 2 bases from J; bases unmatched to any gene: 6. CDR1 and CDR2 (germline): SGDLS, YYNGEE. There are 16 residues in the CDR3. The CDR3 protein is CASSVSTGEAGNTIYF. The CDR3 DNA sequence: TGTGCCAGCAGCGTTTCGACAGGGGAGGCTGGAAACACCATATATTTT.

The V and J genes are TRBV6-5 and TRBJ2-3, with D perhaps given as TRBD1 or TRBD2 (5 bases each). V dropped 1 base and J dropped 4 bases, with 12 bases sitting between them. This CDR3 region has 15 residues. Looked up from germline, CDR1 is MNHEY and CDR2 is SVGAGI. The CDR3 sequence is CASSYFLQGPDTQYF. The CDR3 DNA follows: TGTGCCAGCAGTTACTTCTTGCAGGGACCAGATACGCAGTATTTT.

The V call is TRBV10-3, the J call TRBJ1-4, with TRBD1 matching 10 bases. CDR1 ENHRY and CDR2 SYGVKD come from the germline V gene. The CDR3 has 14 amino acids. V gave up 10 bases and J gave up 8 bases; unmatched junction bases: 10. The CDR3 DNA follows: TGTGCCACCACGACAGGGGGCGCGAACGAAAAACTGTTTTTT. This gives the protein CATTTGGANEKLFF.

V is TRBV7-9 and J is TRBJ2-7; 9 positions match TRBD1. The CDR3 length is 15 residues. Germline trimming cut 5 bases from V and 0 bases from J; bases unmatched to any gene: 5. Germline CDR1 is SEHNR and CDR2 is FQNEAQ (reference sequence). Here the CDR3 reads CASSTRTGVSYEQYF. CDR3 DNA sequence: TGTGCCAGCAGCACGAGGACAGGGGTCTCCTACGAGCAGTACTTC.

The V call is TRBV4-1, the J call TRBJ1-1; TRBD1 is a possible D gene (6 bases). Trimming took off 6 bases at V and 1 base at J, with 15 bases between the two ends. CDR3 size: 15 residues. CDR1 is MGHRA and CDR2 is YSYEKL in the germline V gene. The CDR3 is CASRTQGLGNTEAFF. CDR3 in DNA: TGCGCCAGCAGAACGCAGGGGTTAGGGAACACTGAAGCTTTCTTT.

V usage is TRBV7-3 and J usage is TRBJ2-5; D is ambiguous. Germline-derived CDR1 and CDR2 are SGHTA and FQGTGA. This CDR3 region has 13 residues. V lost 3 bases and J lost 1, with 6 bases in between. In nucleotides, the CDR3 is TGTGCCAGCAGCTTTGGCCCCCAAGAGACCCAGTACTTC. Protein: CASSFGPQETQYF.

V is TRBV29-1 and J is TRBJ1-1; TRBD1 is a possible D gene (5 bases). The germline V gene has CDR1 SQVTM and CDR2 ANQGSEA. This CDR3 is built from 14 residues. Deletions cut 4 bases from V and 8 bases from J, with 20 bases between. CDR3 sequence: CSVVMLVRGSEAFF. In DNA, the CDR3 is TGCAGCGTTGTCATGCTAGTGAGGGGCAGCGAAGCTTTCTTT.

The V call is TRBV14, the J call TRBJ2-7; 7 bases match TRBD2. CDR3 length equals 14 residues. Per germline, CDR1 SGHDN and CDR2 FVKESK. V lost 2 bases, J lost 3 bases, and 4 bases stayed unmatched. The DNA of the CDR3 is TGTGCCAGCAGCCAACGAGCGGGAAGCTACGAGCAGTACTTC. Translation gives CASSQRAGSYEQYF.

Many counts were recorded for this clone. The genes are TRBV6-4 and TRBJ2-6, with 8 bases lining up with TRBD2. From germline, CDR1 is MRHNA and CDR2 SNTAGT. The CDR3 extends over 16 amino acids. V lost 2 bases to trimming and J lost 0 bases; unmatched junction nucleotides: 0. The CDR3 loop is CASSDAGGSGANVLTF. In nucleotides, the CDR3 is TGTGCCAGCAGTGACGCGGGGGGCTCTGGGGCCAACGTCCTGACTTTC.

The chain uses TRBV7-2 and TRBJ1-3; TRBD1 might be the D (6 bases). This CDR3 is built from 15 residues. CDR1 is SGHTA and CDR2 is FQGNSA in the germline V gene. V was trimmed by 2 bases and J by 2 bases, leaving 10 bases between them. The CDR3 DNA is TGTGCCAGCAGCTTAAACAGGGCCACTGGAAACACCATATATTTT. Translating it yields CASSLNRATGNTIYF. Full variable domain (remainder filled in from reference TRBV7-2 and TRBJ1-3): GAGVSQSPSNKVTEKGKDVELRCDPISGHTALYWYRQSLGQGLEFLIYFQGNSAPDKSGLPSDRFSAERTGGSVSTLTIQRTQQEDSAVYLCASSLNRATGNTIYFGEGSWLTVV.

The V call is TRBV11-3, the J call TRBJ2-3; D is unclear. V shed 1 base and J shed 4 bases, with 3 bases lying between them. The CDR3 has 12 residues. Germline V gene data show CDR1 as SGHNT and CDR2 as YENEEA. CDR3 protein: CASSLGADTQYF. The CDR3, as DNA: TGTGCCAGCAGCTTAGGGGCAGATACGCAGTATTTT.

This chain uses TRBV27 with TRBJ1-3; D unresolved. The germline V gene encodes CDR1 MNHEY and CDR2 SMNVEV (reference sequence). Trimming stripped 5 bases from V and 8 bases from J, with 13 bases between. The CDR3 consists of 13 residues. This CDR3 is CASSPVSGDTIYF. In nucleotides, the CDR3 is TGTGCCAGCAGTCCGGTCTCTGGGGACACCATATATTTT.

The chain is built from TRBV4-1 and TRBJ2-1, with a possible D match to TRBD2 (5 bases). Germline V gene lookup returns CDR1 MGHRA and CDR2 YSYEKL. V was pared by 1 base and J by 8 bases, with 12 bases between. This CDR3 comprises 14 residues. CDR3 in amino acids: CASSQGLAEDEQFF. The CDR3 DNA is TGCGCCAGCAGCCAAGGCCTAGCTGAGGATGAGCAGTTCTTC.

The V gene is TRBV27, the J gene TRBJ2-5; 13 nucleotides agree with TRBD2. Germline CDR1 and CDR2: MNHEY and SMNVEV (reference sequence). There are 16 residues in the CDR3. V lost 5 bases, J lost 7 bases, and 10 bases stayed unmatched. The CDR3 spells CASSRTSGSLGGTQYF. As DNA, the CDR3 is TGTGCCAGCAGTAGGACTAGCGGGAGCCTTGGAGGGACCCAGTACTTC.

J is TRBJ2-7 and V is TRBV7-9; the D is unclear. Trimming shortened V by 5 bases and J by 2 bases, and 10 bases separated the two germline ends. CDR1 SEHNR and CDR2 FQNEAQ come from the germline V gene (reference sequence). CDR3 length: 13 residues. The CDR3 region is CASSAEDAYEQYF. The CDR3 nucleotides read TGTGCCAGCAGCGCCGAGGACGCCTACGAGCAGTACTTC.

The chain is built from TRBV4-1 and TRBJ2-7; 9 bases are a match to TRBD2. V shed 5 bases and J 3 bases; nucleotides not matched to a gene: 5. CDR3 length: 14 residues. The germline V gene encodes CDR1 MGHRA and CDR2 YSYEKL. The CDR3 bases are TGCGCCAGCAGCTCCCTAGCGGGGCACTACGAGCAGTACTTC. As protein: CASSSLAGHYEQYF.